The sequence of this TCR beta chain was determined in a study of pediatric ulcerative colitis. Findings and caveats of the study: All ulcerative colitis patients, but no controls, carried a couple of rectal clonotypes.

Colonoscopy and blood draw happened at the same time. Clones were read by immunoSEQ multiplex PCR, and TCRdb kept only the in-frame ones, dropping some. The sample has approximately 32,000 clones, roughly four fifths seen once. Turning to this clone: The antigen remains undetermined.

Trimming removed 8 bases from V and 5 bases from J, with 7 bases in between. Germline V gene sequence: CDR1 MNHGY, CDR2 SVAAGI. There are 11 residues in the CDR3. This clonotype was obtained from a boy younger than 18 with severe ulcerative colitis. The J gene is TRBJ1-3, the V gene TRBV6-9; TRBD1 is a possible D gene (5 bases). Sample: blood. The CDR3 here is CASPGRNTIYF. In nucleotides, the CDR3 is TGTGCCAGCCCAGGGAGAAACACCATATATTTT.